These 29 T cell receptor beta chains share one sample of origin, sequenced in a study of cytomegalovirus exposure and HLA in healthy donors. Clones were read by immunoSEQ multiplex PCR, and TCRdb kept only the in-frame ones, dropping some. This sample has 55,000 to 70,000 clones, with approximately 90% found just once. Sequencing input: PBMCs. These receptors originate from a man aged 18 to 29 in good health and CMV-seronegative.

The CDR3 loop is CASRRTRDLEQFF. As DNA, the CDR3 is TGTGCCAGCAGGCGAACCAGGGATTTGGAGCAGTTCTTC. V usage is TRBV7-9 and J usage is TRBJ2-1, with a weak D call TRBD1 (5 bases). The length of the CDR3 is 13 residues. Trimming took 6 bases from V and 10 from J, leaving 16 bases between them. Germline lookup yields CDR1 SEHNR and CDR2 FQNEAQ (reference sequence).

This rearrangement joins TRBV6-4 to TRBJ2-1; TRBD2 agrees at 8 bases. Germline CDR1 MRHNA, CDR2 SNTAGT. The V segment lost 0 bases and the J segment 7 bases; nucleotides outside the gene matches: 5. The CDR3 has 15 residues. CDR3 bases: TGTGCCAGCAGTGACTCGGACGGGGGGGGGAATGAGCAGTTCTTC. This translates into CASSDSDGGGNEQFF.

The CDR3 DNA is TGTGCCAGCAGTTCGTACTTGGGGACAGGGGCTGGACGGAACACTGAAGCTTTCTTT. This codes for CASSSYLGTGAGRNTEAFF. V is TRBV28 and J is TRBJ1-1; TRBD1 aligns across 10 bases. Per germline, CDR1 MDHEN and CDR2 SYDVKM. CDR3 length: 19 amino acids. V shed 4 bases and J 1 base; nucleotides not matched to a gene: 15.

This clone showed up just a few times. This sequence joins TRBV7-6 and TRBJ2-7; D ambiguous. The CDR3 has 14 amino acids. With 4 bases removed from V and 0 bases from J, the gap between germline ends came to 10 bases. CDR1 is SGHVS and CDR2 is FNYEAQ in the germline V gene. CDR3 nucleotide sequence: TGTGCCAGCAGCTCGTCAGGTAGCTCCTACGAGCAGTACTTC. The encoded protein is CASSSSGSSYEQYF.

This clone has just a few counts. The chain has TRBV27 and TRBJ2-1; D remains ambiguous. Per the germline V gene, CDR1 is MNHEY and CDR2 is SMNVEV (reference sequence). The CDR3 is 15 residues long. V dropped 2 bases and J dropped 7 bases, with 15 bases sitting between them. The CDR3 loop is CASSLGSSRLNEQFF. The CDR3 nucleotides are TGTGCCAGCAGTTTAGGATCCAGCAGGCTGAATGAGCAGTTCTTC.

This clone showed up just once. This CDR3 reads CASSLSWPSGSYEQYF. CDR3 sequence (DNA): TGTGCCAGCAGTTTGTCTTGGCCTAGCGGCTCCTACGAGCAGTACTTC. V and J are TRBV28 and TRBJ2-7; 7 bases match TRBD2. The junction had 8 bases not matched to a gene; V was cut back by 3 bases and J by 0 bases. Germline V gives CDR1 MDHEN, CDR2 SYDVKM. The CDR3 length is 16 residues.

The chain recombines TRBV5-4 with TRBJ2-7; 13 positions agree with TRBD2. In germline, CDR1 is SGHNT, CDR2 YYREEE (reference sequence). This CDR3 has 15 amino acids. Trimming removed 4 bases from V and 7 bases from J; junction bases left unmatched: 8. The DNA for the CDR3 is TGTGCCAGCAGCCCAGGGGGACTAGCGGGGATAGAGCAGTACTTC. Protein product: CASSPGGLAGIEQYF.

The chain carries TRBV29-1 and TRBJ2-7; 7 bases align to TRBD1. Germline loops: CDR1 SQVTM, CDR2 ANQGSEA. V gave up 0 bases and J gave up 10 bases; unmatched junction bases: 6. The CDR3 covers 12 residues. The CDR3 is CSVEDATGSQYF. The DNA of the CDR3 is TGCAGCGTTGAAGATGCGACAGGGAGTCAGTACTTC.

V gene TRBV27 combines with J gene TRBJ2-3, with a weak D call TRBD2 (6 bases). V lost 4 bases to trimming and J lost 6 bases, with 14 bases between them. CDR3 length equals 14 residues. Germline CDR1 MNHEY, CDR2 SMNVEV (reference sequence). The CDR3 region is CASSSFGGADTQYF. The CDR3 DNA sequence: TGTGCCAGCAGTTCCTTTGGCGGGGCGGATACGCAGTATTTT.

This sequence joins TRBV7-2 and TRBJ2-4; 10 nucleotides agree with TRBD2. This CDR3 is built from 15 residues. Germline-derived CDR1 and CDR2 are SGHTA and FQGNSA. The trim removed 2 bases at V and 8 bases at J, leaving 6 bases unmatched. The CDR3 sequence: CASSLLASGSDIQYF. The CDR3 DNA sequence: TGTGCCAGCAGCTTACTCGCTAGCGGGAGTGACATTCAGTACTTC.

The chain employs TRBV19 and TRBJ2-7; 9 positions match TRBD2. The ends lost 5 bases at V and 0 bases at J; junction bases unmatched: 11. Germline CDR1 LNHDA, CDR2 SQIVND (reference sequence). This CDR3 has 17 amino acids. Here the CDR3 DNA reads TGTGCCAGTAGTGGCCTTTTAGCGGGAGAGAGCTCCTACGAGCAGTACTTC. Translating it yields CASSGLLAGESSYEQYF.

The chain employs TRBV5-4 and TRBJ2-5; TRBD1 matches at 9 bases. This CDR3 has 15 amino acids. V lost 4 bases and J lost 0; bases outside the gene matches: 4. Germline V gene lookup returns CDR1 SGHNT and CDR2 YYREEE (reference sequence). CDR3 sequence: CASSRTGANQETQYF. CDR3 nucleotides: TGTGCCAGCAGCAGGACAGGGGCGAACCAAGAGACCCAGTACTTC.

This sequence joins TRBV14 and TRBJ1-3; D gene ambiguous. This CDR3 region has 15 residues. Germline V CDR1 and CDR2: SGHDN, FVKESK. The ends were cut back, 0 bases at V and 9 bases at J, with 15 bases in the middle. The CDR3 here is CASSQDQETRRTIYF. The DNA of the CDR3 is TGTGCCAGCAGCCAAGATCAGGAAACCCGGCGCACCATATATTTT.

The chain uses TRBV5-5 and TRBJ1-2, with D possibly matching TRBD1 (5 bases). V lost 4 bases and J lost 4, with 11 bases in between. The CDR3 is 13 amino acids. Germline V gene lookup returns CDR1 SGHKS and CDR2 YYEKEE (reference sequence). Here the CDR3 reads CASSPDRAYGYTF. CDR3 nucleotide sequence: TGTGCCAGCAGCCCAGACAGAGCCTATGGCTACACCTTC. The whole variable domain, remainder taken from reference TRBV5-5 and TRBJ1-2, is DAGVTQSPTHLIKTRGQQVTLRCSPISGHKSVSWYQQVLGQGPQFIFQYYEKEERGRGNFPDRFSARQFPNYSSELNVNALLLGDSALYLCASSPDRAYGYTFGSGTRLTVV.

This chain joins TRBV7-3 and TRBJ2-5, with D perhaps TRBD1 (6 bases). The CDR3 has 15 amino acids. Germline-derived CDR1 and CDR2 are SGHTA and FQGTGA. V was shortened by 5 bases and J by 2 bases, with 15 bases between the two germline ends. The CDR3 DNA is TGTGCCAGCAGCCCCAAGGGGGAATCGCAAGAGACCCAGTACTTC. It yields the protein CASSPKGESQETQYF.

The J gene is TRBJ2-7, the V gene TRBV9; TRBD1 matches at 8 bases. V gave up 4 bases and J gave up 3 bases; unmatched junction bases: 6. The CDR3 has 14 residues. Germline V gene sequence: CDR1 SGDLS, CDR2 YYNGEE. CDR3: CASSPRTGNYEQYF. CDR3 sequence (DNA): TGTGCCAGCAGCCCCAGGACAGGGAACTACGAGCAGTACTTC.

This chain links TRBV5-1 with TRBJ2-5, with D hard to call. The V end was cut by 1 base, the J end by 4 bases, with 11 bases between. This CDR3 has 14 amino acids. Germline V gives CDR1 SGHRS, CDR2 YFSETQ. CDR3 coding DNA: TGCGCCAGCAGCTTGATTCTACCTTCAGAGACCCAGTACTTC. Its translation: CASSLILPSETQYF.

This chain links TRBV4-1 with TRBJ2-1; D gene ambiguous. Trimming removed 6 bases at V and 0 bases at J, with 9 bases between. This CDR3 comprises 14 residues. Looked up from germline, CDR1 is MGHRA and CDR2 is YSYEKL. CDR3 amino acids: CASSFVSSYNEQFF. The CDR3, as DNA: TGCGCCAGCAGTTTCGTGAGCTCCTACAATGAGCAGTTCTTC.

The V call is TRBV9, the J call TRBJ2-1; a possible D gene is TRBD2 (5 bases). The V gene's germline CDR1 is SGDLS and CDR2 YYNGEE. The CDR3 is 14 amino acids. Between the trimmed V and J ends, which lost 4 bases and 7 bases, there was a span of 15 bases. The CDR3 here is CASSRSGRENEQFF. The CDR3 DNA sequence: TGTGCCAGCAGCCGTAGTGGCCGGGAAAATGAGCAGTTCTTC.

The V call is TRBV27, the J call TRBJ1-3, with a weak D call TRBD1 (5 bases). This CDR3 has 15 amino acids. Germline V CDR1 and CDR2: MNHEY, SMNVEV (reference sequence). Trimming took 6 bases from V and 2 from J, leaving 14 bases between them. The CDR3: CASSRITGAGNTIYF. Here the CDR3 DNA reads TGTGCCAGCAGCCGTATAACAGGTGCTGGAAACACCATATATTTT.

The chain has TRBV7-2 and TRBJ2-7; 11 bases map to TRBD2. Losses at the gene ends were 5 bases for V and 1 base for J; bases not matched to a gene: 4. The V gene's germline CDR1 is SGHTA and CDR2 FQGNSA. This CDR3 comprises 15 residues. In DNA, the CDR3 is TGTGCCAGCAGCCTCGGGACTAGCGGTTCCTACGAGCAGTACTTC. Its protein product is CASSLGTSGSYEQYF.

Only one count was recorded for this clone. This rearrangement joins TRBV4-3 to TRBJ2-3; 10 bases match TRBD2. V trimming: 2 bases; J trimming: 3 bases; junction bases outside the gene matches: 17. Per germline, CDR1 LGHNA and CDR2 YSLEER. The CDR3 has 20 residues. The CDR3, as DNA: TGCGCCAGCAGCCAAACAAGGACTAGCGGCCTACGTGAACGGACAGATACGCAGTATTTT. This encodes CASSQTRTSGLRERTDTQYF.

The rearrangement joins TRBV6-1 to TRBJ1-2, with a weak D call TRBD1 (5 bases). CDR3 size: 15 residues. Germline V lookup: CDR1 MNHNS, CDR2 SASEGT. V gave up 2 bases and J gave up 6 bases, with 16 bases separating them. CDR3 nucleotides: TGTGCCAGCAGTGAATATCAGGGAAGAATAGATGGCTACACCTTC. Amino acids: CASSEYQGRIDGYTF.

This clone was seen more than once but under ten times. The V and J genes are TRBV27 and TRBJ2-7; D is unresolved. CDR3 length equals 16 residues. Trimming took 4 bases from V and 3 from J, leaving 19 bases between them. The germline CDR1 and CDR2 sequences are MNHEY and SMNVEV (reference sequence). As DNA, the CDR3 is TGTGCCAGCAGTTCGACGTTAGCCTACATGGGCTACGAGCAGTACTTC. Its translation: CASSSTLAYMGYEQYF.

CDR3 coding DNA: TGTGCCAGCAGCCAGGGACAGGGGACAACTAATGAAAAACTGTTTTTT. As protein: CASSQGQGTTNEKLFF. The V call is TRBV7-2, the J call TRBJ1-4, with 10 bases lining up with TRBD1. V shed 5 bases, J shed 0 bases, and the junction held 3 bases outside the gene matches. This CDR3 is built from 16 residues. Germline loops: CDR1 SGHTA, CDR2 FQGNSA.

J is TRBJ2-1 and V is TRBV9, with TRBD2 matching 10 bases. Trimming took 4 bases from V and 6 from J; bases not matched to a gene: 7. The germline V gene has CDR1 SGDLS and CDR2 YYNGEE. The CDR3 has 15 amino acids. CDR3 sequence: CASSSTSGIGNEQFF. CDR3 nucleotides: TGTGCCAGCAGCTCCACTAGCGGGATTGGCAATGAGCAGTTCTTC.

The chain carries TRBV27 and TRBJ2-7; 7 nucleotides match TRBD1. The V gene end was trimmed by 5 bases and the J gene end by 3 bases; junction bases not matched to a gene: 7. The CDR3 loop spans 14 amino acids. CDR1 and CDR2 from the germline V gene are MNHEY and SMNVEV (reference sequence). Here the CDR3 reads CASSPYRGGYEQYF. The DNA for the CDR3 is TGTGCCAGCAGTCCATACAGGGGTGGCTACGAGCAGTACTTC.

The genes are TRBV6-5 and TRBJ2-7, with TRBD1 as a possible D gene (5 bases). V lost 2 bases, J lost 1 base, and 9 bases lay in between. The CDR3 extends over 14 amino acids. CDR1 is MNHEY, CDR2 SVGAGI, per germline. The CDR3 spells CASSYGDSSYEQYF. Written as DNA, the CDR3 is TGTGCCAGCAGTTACGGTGACAGTTCCTACGAGCAGTACTTC.

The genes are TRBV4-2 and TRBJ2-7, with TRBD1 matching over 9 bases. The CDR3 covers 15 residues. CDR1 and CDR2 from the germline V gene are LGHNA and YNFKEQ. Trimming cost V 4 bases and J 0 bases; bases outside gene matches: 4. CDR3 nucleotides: TGTGCCAGCAGCCCCCCGGGACAGGGCTCCTACGAGCAGTACTTC. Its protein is CASSPPGQGSYEQYF.